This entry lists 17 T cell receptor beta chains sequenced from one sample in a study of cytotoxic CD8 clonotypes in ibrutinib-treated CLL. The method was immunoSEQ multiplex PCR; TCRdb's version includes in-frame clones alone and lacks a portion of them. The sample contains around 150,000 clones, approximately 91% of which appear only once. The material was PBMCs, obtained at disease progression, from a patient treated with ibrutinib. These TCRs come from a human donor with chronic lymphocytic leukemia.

This chain's CDR3 is CASSDQYQETQYF. Written as DNA, the CDR3 is TGTGCCAGTAGTGACCAGTACCAAGAGACCCAGTACTTC. The genes are TRBV19 and TRBJ2-5; D unresolved. V lost 5 bases to trimming and J lost 0 bases, with 7 bases between them. CDR3 length: 13 amino acids. Germline lookup yields CDR1 LNHDA and CDR2 SQIVND (reference sequence).

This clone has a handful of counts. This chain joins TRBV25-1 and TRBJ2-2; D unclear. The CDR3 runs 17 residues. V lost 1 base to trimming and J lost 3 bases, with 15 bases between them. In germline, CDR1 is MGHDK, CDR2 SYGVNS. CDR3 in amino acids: CASSESRDLFYTGELFF. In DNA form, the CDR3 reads TGTGCCAGCAGTGAATCGCGAGACCTTTTTTACACCGGGGAGCTGTTTTTT. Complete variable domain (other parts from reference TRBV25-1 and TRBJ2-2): EADIYQTPRYLVIGTGKKITLECSQTMGHDKMYWYQQDPGMELHLIHYSYGVNSTEKGDLSSESTVSRIRTEHFPLTLESARPSHTSQYLCASSESRDLFYTGELFFGEGSRLTVL.

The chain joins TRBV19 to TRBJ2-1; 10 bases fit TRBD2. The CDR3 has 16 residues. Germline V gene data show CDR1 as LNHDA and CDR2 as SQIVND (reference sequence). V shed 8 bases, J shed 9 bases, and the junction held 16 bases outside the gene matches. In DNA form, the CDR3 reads TGTGCCAGTGGAAGATGGGGTAGCGGGAGGTATGGTGAGCAGTTCTTC. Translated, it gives CASGRWGSGRYGEQFF.

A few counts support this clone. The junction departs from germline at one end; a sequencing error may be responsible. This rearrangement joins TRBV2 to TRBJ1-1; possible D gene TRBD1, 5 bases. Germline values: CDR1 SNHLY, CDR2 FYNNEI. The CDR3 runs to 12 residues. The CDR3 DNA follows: TGTGCCAGCAGTCCCGGGACGGATTCAAGGCTCTTT. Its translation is CASSPGTDSRLF. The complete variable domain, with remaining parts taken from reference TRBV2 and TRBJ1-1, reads EPEVTQTPSHQVTQMGQEVILRCVPISNHLYFYWYRQILGQKVEFLVSFYNNEISEKSEIFDDQFSVERPDGSNFTLKIRSTKLEDSAMYFCASSPGTDSRLFGQGTRLTVV.

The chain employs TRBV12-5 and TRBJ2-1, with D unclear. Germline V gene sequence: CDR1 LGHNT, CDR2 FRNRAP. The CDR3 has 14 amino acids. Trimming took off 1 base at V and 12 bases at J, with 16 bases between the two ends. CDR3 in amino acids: CASGLEGGPSGQFF. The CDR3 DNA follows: TGTGCTAGTGGTTTGGAAGGTGGACCCTCCGGGCAGTTCTTC.

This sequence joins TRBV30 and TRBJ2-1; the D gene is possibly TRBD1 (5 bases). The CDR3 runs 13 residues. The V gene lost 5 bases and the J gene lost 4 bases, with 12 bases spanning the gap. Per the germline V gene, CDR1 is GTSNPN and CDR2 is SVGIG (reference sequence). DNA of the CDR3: TGTGCCTGGTCAACCTCAGGGTACAATGAGCAGTTCTTC. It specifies CAWSTSGYNEQFF.

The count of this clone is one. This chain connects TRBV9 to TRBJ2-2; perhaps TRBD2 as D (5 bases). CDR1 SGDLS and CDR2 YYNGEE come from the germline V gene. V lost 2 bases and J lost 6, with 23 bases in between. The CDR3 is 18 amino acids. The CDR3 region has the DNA TGTGCCAGCAGCGTCCGTCGCCGACGGACTTCAGCGGCCGGGGAGCTGTTTTTT. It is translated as CASSVRRRRTSAAGELFF.

The chain's CDR3 is CASSQDIAPGEMTDTQYF. In DNA form, the CDR3 reads TGTGCCAGCAGCCAAGATATTGCACCGGGAGAGATGACAGATACGCAGTATTTT. The chain links TRBV4-2 to TRBJ2-3; a possible D gene is TRBD2 (6 bases). CDR1 is LGHNA, CDR2 YNFKEQ, per germline. The V end lost 0 bases, the J end lost 3 bases, and 19 bases lay between the germline ends. There are 18 residues in the CDR3.

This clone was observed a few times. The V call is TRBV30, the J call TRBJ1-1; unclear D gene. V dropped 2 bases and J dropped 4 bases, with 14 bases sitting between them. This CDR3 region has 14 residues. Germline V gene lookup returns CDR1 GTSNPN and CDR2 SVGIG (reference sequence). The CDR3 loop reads CAWSKLRLATEAFF. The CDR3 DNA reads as TGTGCCTGGAGTAAATTACGACTGGCCACTGAAGCTTTCTTT.

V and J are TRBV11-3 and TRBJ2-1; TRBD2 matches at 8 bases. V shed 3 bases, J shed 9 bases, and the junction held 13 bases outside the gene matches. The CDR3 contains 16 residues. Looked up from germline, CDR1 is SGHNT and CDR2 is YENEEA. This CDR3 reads CASSFDSAGVGGEQFF. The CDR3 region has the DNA TGTGCCAGCAGCTTTGATTCAGCGGGAGTAGGAGGTGAGCAGTTCTTC. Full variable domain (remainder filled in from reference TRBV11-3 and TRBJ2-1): EAGVVQSPRYKIIEKKQPVAFWCNPISGHNTLYWYLQNLGQGPELLIRYENEEAVDDSQLPKDRFSAERLKGVDSTLKIQPAELGDSAVYLCASSFDSAGVGGEQFFGPGTRLTVL.

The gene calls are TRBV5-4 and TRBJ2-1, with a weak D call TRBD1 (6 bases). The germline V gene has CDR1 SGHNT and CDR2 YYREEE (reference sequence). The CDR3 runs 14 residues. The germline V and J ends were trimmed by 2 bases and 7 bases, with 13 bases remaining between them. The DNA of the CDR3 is TGTGCCAGCAGCTTTAGTCTGGGGGCGAATGAGCAGTTCTTC. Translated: CASSFSLGANEQFF.

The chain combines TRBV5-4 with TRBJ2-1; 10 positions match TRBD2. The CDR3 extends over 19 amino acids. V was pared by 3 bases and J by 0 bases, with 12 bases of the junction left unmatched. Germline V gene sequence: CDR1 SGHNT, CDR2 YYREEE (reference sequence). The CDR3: CASSSGGVAGGHSYNEQFF. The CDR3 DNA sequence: TGTGCCAGCAGCTCGGGGGGGGTAGCGGGAGGTCACTCCTACAATGAGCAGTTCTTC.

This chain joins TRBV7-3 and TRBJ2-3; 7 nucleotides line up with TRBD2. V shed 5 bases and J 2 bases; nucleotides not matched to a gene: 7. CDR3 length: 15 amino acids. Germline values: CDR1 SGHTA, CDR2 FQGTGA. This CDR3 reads CASSLWSGDTDTQYF. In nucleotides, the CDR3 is TGTGCCAGCAGCCTTTGGAGCGGGGACACAGATACGCAGTATTTT. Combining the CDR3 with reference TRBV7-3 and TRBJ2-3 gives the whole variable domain GAGVSQTPSNKVTEKGKYVELRCDPISGHTALYWYRQSLGQGPEFLIYFQGTGAADDSGLPNDRFFAVRPEGSVSTLKIQRTERGDSAVYLCASSLWSGDTDTQYFGPGTRLTVL.

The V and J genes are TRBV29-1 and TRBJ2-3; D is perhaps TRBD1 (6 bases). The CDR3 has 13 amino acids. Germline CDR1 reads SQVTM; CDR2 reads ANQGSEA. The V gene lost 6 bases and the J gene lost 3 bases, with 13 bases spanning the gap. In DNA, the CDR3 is TGCAGCGTGCGGGTTGGACAGACAGATACGCAGTATTTT. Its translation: CSVRVGQTDTQYF.

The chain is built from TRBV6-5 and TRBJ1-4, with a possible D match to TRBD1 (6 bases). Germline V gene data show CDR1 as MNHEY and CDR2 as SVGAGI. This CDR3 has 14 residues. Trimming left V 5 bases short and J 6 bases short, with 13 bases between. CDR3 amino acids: CASSTGSSDEKLFF. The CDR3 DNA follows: TGTGCCAGCAGTACAGGGTCGTCCGATGAAAAACTGTTTTTT.

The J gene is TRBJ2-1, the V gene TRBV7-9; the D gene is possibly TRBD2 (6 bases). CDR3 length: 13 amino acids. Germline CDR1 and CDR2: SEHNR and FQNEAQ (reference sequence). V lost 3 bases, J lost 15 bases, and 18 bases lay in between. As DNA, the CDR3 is TGTGCCAGCAGCTTCCCGGGGACTGGGGGGAGGTTCTTC. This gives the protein CASSFPGTGGRFF.

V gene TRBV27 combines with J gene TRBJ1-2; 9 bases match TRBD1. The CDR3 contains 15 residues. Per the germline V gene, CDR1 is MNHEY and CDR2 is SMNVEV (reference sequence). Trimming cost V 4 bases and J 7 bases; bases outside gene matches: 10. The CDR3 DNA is TGTGCCAGCAGTTCCACCGGGACAGGGTCGGGTGGCTACACCTTC. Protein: CASSSTGTGSGGYTF.